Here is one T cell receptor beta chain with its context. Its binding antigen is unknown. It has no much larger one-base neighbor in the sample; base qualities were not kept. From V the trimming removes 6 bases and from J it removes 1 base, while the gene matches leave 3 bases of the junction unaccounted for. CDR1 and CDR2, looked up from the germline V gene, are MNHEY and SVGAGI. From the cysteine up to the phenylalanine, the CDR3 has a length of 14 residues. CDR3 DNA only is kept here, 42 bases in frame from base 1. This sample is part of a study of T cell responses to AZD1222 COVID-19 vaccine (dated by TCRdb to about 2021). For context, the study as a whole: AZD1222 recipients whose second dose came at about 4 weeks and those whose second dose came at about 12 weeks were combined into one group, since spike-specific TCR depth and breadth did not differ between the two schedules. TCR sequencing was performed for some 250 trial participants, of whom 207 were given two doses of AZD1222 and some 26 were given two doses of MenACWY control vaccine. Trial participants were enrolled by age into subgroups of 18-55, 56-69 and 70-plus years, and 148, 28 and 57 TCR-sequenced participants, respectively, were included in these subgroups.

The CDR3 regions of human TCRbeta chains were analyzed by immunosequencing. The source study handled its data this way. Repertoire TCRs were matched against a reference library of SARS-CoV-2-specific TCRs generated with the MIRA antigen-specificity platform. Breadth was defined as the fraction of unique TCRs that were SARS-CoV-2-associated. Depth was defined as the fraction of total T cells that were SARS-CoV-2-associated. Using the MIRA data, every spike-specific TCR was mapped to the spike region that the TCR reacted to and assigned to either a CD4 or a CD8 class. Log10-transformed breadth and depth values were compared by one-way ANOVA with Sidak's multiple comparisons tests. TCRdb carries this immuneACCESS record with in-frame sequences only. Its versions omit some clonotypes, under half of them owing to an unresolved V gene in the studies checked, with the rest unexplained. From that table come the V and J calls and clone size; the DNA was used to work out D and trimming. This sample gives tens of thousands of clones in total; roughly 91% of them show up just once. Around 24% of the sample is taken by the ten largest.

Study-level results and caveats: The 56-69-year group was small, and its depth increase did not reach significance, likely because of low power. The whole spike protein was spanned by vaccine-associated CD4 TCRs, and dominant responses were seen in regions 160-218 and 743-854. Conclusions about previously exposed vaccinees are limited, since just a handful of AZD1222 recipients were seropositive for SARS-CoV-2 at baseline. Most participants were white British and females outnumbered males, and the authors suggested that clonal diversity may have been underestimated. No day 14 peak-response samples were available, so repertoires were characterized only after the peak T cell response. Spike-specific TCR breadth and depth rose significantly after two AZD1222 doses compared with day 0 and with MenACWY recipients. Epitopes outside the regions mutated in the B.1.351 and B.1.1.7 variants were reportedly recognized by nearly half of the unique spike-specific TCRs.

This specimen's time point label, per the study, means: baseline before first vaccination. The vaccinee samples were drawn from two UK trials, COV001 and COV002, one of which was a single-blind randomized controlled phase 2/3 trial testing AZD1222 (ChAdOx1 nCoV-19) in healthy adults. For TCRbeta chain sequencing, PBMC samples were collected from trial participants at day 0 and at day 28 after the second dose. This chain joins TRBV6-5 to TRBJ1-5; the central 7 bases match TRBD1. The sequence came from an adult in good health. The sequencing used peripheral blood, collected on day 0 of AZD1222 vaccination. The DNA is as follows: TGTGCCAGCAGCCACAGGGGAAGCAATCAGCCCCAGCATTTT. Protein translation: CASSHRGSNQPQHF.